This entry lists 28 T cell receptor beta chains sequenced from one sample in a study of blood T cell repertoires in COVID-19. TCRdb's table, derived via immunoSEQ multiplex PCR, lists solely in-frame clones and lacks some. The table has around 220,000 clones, 80% seen once; the top ten hold approximately 5.4%. The sequenced material came from peripheral blood. Receptors were obtained from a human donor in a cohort sampled during active COVID-19.

V usage is TRBV30 and J usage is TRBJ1-1; D gene uncertain. The CDR3 length is 10 residues. Trimming shortened V by 4 bases and J by 5 bases, and 5 bases separated the two germline ends. Germline V lookup: CDR1 GTSNPN, CDR2 SVGIG (reference sequence). CDR3 coding DNA: TGTGCCTGGATCGGGACTGAAGCTTTCTTT. It encodes CAWIGTEAFF.

The V gene is TRBV30, the J gene TRBJ1-1, with a possible D match to TRBD1 (5 bases). The CDR3 spans 13 residues. V was cut by 2 bases and J by 2 bases, with 9 bases left in between. CDR1 GTSNPN and CDR2 SVGIG come from the germline V gene (reference sequence). DNA for the CDR3: TGTGCCTGGAGTCGGGGGATAAACACTGAAGCTTTCTTT. Its translation: CAWSRGINTEAFF. Using reference TRBV30 and TRBJ1-1 for the parts outside the CDR3, the full variable domain is SQTIHQWPATLVQPVGSPLSLECTVEGTSNPNLYWYRQAAGRGLQLLFYSVGIGQISSEVPQNLSASRPQDRQFILSSKKLLLSDSGFYLCAWSRGINTEAFFGQGTRLTVV.

The gene calls are TRBV18 and TRBJ2-7; D remains unclear. Germline values: CDR1 KGHSH, CDR2 LQKENI. V was shortened by 4 bases and J by 6 bases, with 16 bases between the two germline ends. The CDR3 spans 14 residues. CDR3 sequence (DNA): TGTGCCAGCTCACTTCTAGAAGCTCCGGGCGAGCAGTACTTC. As protein: CASSLLEAPGEQYF.

This clone was counted ten times or more. The chain carries TRBV9 and TRBJ2-7, with 9 bases that match TRBD2. Per the germline V gene, CDR1 is SGDLS and CDR2 is YYNGEE. Germline trimming cut 0 bases from V and 4 bases from J; bases unmatched to any gene: 8. The CDR3 consists of 16 residues. In DNA, the CDR3 is TGTGCCAGCAGCGTAGGTGGCCTAGCGGGACTATACGAGCAGTACTTC. Protein product: CASSVGGLAGLYEQYF.

In this sample, this clone turned up many times. The CDR3 is CASGTGGAGELFF. The CDR3 nucleotides read TGTGCCAGCGGCACAGGGGGCGCCGGGGAGCTGTTTTTT. The rearrangement joins TRBV27 to TRBJ2-2; 9 bases line up with TRBD1. The CDR3 sequence is 13 residues long. V was clipped by 8 bases and J by 6 bases; unmatched bases: 4. CDR1 and CDR2 (germline): MNHEY, SMNVEV (reference sequence).

The chain's CDR3 is CAWSGLHRGRVNTEAFF. CDR3 nucleotides: TGTGCCTGGAGTGGTCTTCACAGGGGGCGGGTGAACACTGAAGCTTTCTTT. This chain links TRBV30 with TRBJ1-1; 9 bases fit TRBD1. This CDR3 has 17 amino acids. Germline-derived CDR1 and CDR2 are GTSNPN and SVGIG (reference sequence). V was clipped by 1 base and J by 0 bases; unmatched bases: 9.

The chain has TRBV19 and TRBJ2-1; possibly TRBD2 for D (5 bases). Trimming stripped 6 bases from V and 1 base from J, with 10 bases between. The CDR3 totals 14 residues. Germline loops: CDR1 LNHDA, CDR2 SQIVND (reference sequence). The CDR3 spells CASRRTASYNEQFF. CDR3 DNA: TGTGCCAGTAGGCGGACTGCATCCTACAATGAGCAGTTCTTC.

The chain is built from TRBV11-2 and TRBJ1-4, with TRBD1 identical over 8 bases. CDR1 is SGHAT, CDR2 FQNNGV, per germline. The CDR3 length is 14 residues. Trimming took 4 bases from V and 7 from J; bases not matched to a gene: 5. The CDR3 bases are TGTGCCAGCAGCTCCAGGGGGCTTACTGAAAAACTGTTTTTT. Amino acids: CASSSRGLTEKLFF.

This clone was recorded once. The sample has other DNA sequences that encode this CDR3 too. The chain employs TRBV3-1 (or the pseudogene TRBV3-2) and TRBJ2-7; TRBD1 matches at 7 bases. Trimming cost V 1 base and J 2 bases; bases outside gene matches: 2. The CDR3 has 14 amino acids. In germline, CDR1 is LGHDT, CDR2 YNNKEL (reference sequence). The CDR3 here is CASSQAGTAYEQYF. The CDR3 coding sequence is TGTGCCAGCAGCCAAGCCGGGACAGCCTACGAGCAGTACTTC.

J is TRBJ2-7 and V is TRBV28; 7 bases align to TRBD1. J was trimmed by 5 bases and V by 5 bases; bases with no gene match: 12. The CDR3 runs to 15 residues. Germline lookup yields CDR1 MDHEN and CDR2 SYDVKM. In DNA form, the CDR3 reads TGTGCCAGCAGTCCAACAGGGGTAAGGGGCCACGAGCAGTACTTC. Protein product: CASSPTGVRGHEQYF.

This clone has a single count. J is TRBJ2-1 and V is TRBV5-4, with 7 nucleotides matching TRBD2. This CDR3 comprises 15 residues. J gave up 2 bases and V 0 bases, and 2 bases lay outside the gene matches. Germline CDR1 reads SGHNT; CDR2 reads YYREEE (reference sequence). In DNA form, the CDR3 reads TGTGCCAGCAGCTTGGGCGGGAGTGCCTACAATGAGCAGTTCTTC. It specifies CASSLGGSAYNEQFF.

The chain recombines TRBV28 with TRBJ2-2; TRBD1 agrees at 7 bases. Germline loops: CDR1 MDHEN, CDR2 SYDVKM. The V and J ends lost 5 bases and 2 bases, in that order; junction bases with no gene match: 11. CDR3 length: 17 residues. For the CDR3, the DNA is TGTGCCAGCAGTCCCTCCCCGGGACAGATCAACACCGGGGAGCTGTTTTTT. Translated: CASSPSPGQINTGELFF.

For the CDR3, the DNA is TGTGCCAGCAGCCGGCGTGCAGGGACAGGTGGTGGAGATACGCAGTATTTT. Its protein product is CASSRRAGTGGGDTQYF. The chain employs TRBV3-1 (or the pseudogene TRBV3-2) and TRBJ2-3; 8 bases agree with TRBD1. Germline-derived CDR1 and CDR2 are LGHDT and YNNKEL (reference sequence). This CDR3 is 17 amino acids long. Trimming removed 4 bases from V and 5 bases from J; junction bases left unmatched: 14.

The CDR3 here is CASSSSSGRYSSYEQYF. The CDR3 region has the DNA TGTGCCAGCAGTTCTTCCAGCGGGCGTTATAGCTCCTACGAGCAGTACTTC. The chain uses TRBV27 and TRBJ2-7; D perhaps matches TRBD2 (6 bases). CDR1 and CDR2 from the germline V gene are MNHEY and SMNVEV (reference sequence). The CDR3 has 17 amino acids. V was trimmed by 4 bases and J by 0 bases, leaving 19 bases between them.

The J gene is TRBJ1-3, the V gene TRBV28; no clear D gene. The CDR3 is made up of 13 amino acids. The germline CDR1 and CDR2 sequences are MDHEN and SYDVKM. V dropped 4 bases and J dropped 6 bases, with 10 bases sitting between them. This CDR3 reads CASSSLPLNTIYF. CDR3 coding DNA: TGTGCCAGCAGTTCCCTCCCCCTAAACACCATATATTTT.

This clone was recorded only once. The chain has TRBV6-5 and TRBJ1-1, with D possibly TRBD1 on 6 matching bases. The CDR3 has 15 residues. The ends were cut back, 5 bases at V and 0 bases at J, with 13 bases in the middle. Looked up from germline, CDR1 is MNHEY and CDR2 is SVGAGI. The CDR3 DNA reads as TGTGCCAGCAGTACCCGGGGGGCCATGAACACTGAAGCTTTCTTT. Protein product: CASSTRGAMNTEAFF.

This clone turned up a few times. The rearrangement uses TRBV19 and TRBJ1-5, with D uncertain. The germline V and J ends were trimmed by 5 bases and 7 bases, with 9 bases remaining between them. The CDR3 covers 12 residues. Germline-derived CDR1 and CDR2 are LNHDA and SQIVND (reference sequence). CDR3 nucleotide sequence: TGTGCCAGTAGTCCGCGGGTACAGCCCCAGCATTTT. This translates into CASSPRVQPQHF.

V and J are TRBV28 and TRBJ2-2; 13 bases align to TRBD2. Germline CDR1 MDHEN, CDR2 SYDVKM. Losses at the gene ends were 3 bases for V and 5 bases for J; bases not matched to a gene: 3. The CDR3 is 16 amino acids. In DNA form, the CDR3 reads TGTGCCAGCAGTTTGTCGGGACTAGCGGGAACCGGGGAGCTGTTTTTT. Translating gives CASSLSGLAGTGELFF.

As to this clone: The same CDR3 is also encoded by other DNA sequences in this sample. This chain uses TRBV3-1 (or the pseudogene TRBV3-2) with TRBJ2-7, with no clear D. The V end lost 1 base, the J end lost 7 bases, and 11 bases lay between the germline ends. The CDR3 totals 13 residues. CDR1 and CDR2 (germline): LGHDT, YNNKEL (reference sequence). DNA for the CDR3: TGTGCCAGCAGCCAAGGACGAGCCGGGGAGCAGTACTTC. Translated, it gives CASSQGRAGEQYF.

This chain links TRBV9 with TRBJ2-3; 7 bases match TRBD1. The V gene end was trimmed by 2 bases and the J gene end by 0 bases; junction bases not matched to a gene: 3. The CDR3 covers 15 residues. CDR1 is SGDLS and CDR2 is YYNGEE in the germline V gene. CDR3 loop: CASSVGQTSTDTQYF. The DNA of the CDR3 is TGTGCCAGCAGCGTGGGACAGACTAGCACAGATACGCAGTATTTT. The full variable domain, its missing parts supplied by reference TRBV9 and TRBJ2-3, is DSGVTQTPKHLITATGQRVTLRCSPRSGDLSVYWYQQSLDQGLQFLIQYYNGEERAKGNILERFSAQQFPDLHSELNLSSLELGDSALYFCASSVGQTSTDTQYFGPGTRLTVL.

The chain recombines TRBV14 with TRBJ2-7; 7 bases are shared with TRBD1. Germline V gives CDR1 SGHDN, CDR2 FVKESK. With V trimmed by 3 bases and J by 0 bases, 2 bases remained unmatched. CDR3 size: 14 residues. The CDR3 DNA reads TGTGCCAGCAGCCACCGACAGGGCTCCTACGAGCAGTACTTC. This translates into CASSHRQGSYEQYF.

This clone was observed a single time. V usage is TRBV5-1 and J usage is TRBJ1-6, with D uncertain. Germline lookup yields CDR1 SGHRS and CDR2 YFSETQ. The CDR3 runs 15 residues. V gave up 4 bases and J gave up 0 bases, with 8 bases separating them. Here the CDR3 reads CASSGGGSYNSPLHF. The DNA of the CDR3 is TGCGCCAGCAGCGGTGGCGGCTCCTATAATTCACCCCTCCACTTT.

The chain couples TRBV5-1 to TRBJ1-1, with a tentative D call TRBD1 (5 bases). CDR1 is SGHRS and CDR2 is YFSETQ in the germline V gene. The CDR3 covers 15 residues. Trimming stripped 0 bases from V and 3 bases from J, with 12 bases between. The CDR3, as DNA: TGCGCCAGCAGCTTGGTTTCAGGGTTCGACACTGAAGCTTTCTTT. Protein: CASSLVSGFDTEAFF.

This sequence joins TRBV30 and TRBJ1-4, with 9 bases lining up with TRBD1. The CDR3 runs 14 residues. Trimming cost V 3 bases and J 8 bases; bases outside gene matches: 7. Germline assignment: CDR1 GTSNPN and CDR2 SVGIG (reference sequence). CDR3 DNA: TGTGCCTGGAGCTCCGGGACAGGGAGAGAAAAACTGTTTTTT. This codes for CAWSSGTGREKLFF.

The V and J genes are TRBV19 and TRBJ1-2; D ambiguous. Germline loops: CDR1 LNHDA, CDR2 SQIVND (reference sequence). V was clipped by 1 base and J by 4 bases, with 7 bases between them. The CDR3 length is 13 residues. The CDR3 loop reads CASSIAQFYGYTF. DNA of the CDR3: TGTGCCAGTAGTATAGCACAGTTCTATGGCTACACCTTC.

The chain employs TRBV7-8 and TRBJ1-5, with TRBD1 matching 10 bases. The CDR3 loop spans 14 amino acids. The germline gives CDR1 SGHVS, CDR2 FQNEAQ. V shed 4 bases, J shed 4 bases, and the junction held 1 base outside the gene matches. CDR3 DNA sequence: TGTGCCAGCAGCTCGGACAGGGGGAATCAGCCCCAGCATTTT. Its translation is CASSSDRGNQPQHF.

The CDR3 here is CASSLGQGETYEQYF. CDR3 DNA sequence: TGTGCCAGCAGTTTAGGACAGGGGGAAACCTACGAGCAGTACTTC. V and J are TRBV28 and TRBJ2-7; 10 nucleotides line up with TRBD1. Germline trimming cut 2 bases from V and 2 bases from J; bases unmatched to any gene: 3. The germline V gene encodes CDR1 MDHEN and CDR2 SYDVKM. The CDR3 extends over 15 amino acids.

The gene calls are TRBV9 and TRBJ1-2; 7 positions agree with TRBD1. The V and J ends lost 4 bases and 6 bases, in that order; junction bases with no gene match: 9. The CDR3 extends over 14 amino acids. Germline V lookup: CDR1 SGDLS, CDR2 YYNGEE. The DNA for the CDR3 is TGTGCCAGCAGCAAACTTACAGGGGTACATGGCTACACCTTC. It codes for CASSKLTGVHGYTF.